One sample yielded the 22 T cell receptor beta chains listed below, sequenced in a study of early T cells in non-severe SARS-CoV-2 infection. TCRdb recomputed calls from the 5' RACE reads with MiXCR, one row per CDR3 protein. The sample carries around 19,000 distinct CDR3 sequences, around 4.8% recorded once. Sample: whole blood. These receptors all stem from an adult who was a healthcare worker with PCR-confirmed SARS-CoV-2 infection or an uninfected control (not recorded which).

This clonotype appeared many times. The chain is built from TRBV24-1 and TRBJ2-5, with 8 nucleotides matching TRBD1. Germline V gene lookup returns CDR1 KGHDR and CDR2 SFDVKD. V shed 6 bases and J 3 bases; nucleotides not matched to a gene: 8. This CDR3 is built from 15 residues. For the CDR3, the DNA is TGTGCCACCAGTCCCGGGACAGGTGGAAAAGAGACCCAGTACTTC. This encodes CATSPGTGGKETQYF.

The J gene is TRBJ1-5, the V gene TRBV20-1; possibly TRBD1 for D (5 bases). Germline loops: CDR1 DFQATT, CDR2 SNEGSKA (reference sequence). The CDR3 runs 14 residues. Trimming removed 1 base at V and 1 base at J, with 8 bases between. The CDR3 DNA sequence: TGCAGTGCTAGAGGCGGGGGGAGCAATCAGCCCCAGCATTTT. This translates into CSARGGGSNQPQHF.

This clonotype was observed many times. The CDR3 region is CASNSYPTGYNEQFF. Here the CDR3 DNA reads TGTGCCAGCAATTCCTACCCAACAGGGTACAATGAGCAGTTCTTC. This chain uses TRBV12-3 or TRBV12-4 with TRBJ2-1; a possible D gene is TRBD1 (6 bases). Between the trimmed V and J ends, which lost 7 bases and 4 bases, there was a span of 17 bases. CDR3 length: 15 residues.

Here the CDR3 reads CASSGGLATVPLYEQYF. In DNA form, the CDR3 reads TGTGCCAGCAGTGGGGGACTAGCTACGGTACCCCTCTACGAGCAGTACTTC. The chain carries TRBV6-5 and TRBJ2-7, with 9 bases lining up with TRBD2. V gave up 5 bases and J gave up 3 bases; unmatched junction bases: 14. Germline-derived CDR1 and CDR2 are MNHEY and SVGAGI. This CDR3 is 17 amino acids long.

In this sample, this clonotype turned up many times. CDR3 coding DNA: TGTGCCAGCAGTGCCTATAGACAGGCAGCCAACGTCCTGACTTTC. Its translation: CASSAYRQAANVLTF. The gene calls are TRBV2 and TRBJ2-6; possible D gene TRBD1, 6 bases. Germline-derived CDR1 and CDR2 are SNHLY and FYNNEI. V was trimmed by 4 bases and J by 7 bases, leaving 14 bases between them. The CDR3 is made up of 15 amino acids.

This clonotype has more than one count but fewer than ten. V gene TRBV7-2 combines with J gene TRBJ2-7, with TRBD1 identical over 7 bases. Trimming cost V 3 bases and J 9 bases; bases outside gene matches: 14. The germline CDR1 and CDR2 sequences are SGHTA and FQGNSA. The CDR3 runs to 15 residues. CDR3 loop: CASSFNRDSQKGQYF. CDR3 nucleotides: TGTGCCAGCAGCTTTAACAGGGACAGCCAAAAAGGGCAGTACTTC.

This clonotype was seen many times. The chain employs TRBV28 and TRBJ2-7; the D gene is possibly TRBD1 (5 bases). V dropped 8 bases and J dropped 6 bases, with 11 bases sitting between them. This CDR3 region has 11 residues. CDR1 and CDR2 from the germline V gene are MDHEN and SYDVKM. This CDR3 is CASDTRGEQYF. CDR3 sequence (DNA): TGTGCCAGCGATACAAGGGGCGAGCAGTACTTC.

This clonotype occurred many times. The chain joins TRBV19 to TRBJ1-2; no reliable D call. CDR3 length: 13 residues. Per the germline V gene, CDR1 is LNHDA and CDR2 is SQIVND (reference sequence). Between the trimmed V and J ends, which lost 6 bases and 9 bases, there was a span of 17 bases. DNA of the CDR3: TGTGCCAGTAGCCCCCCAGCCTTCCTGAGCTACACCTTC. Protein: CASSPPAFLSYTF.

This clonotype was seen many times. The CDR3 nucleotides are TGCAGCGTTGCAGACAGCTATGGCTACACCTTC. This sequence encodes CSVADSYGYTF. This chain links TRBV29-1 with TRBJ1-2; D perhaps matches TRBD1 (5 bases). Germline CDR1 and CDR2: SQVTM and ANQGSEA. V was clipped by 4 bases and J by 4 bases, with 7 bases between them. This CDR3 is built from 11 residues.

The table lists this clonotype with a count of one. The V gene is TRBV12-3 or TRBV12-4, the J gene TRBJ2-3; D unclear. The CDR3 loop spans 15 amino acids. V shed 3 bases and J shed 0 bases, with 10 bases lying between them. The CDR3 DNA is TGTGCCAGCAGTTTGGACGGATCTAGCACAGATACGCAGTATTTT. Protein: CASSLDGSSTDTQYF.

The V gene is TRBV7-9, the J gene TRBJ2-2; D unclear. V was pared by 1 base and J by 9 bases, with 6 bases between. The CDR3 is 12 residues long. Germline-derived CDR1 and CDR2 are SEHNR and FQNEAQ (reference sequence). The CDR3 spells CASSLGVRELFF. The CDR3 DNA follows: TGTGCCAGCAGCTTAGGGGTCCGGGAGCTGTTTTTT. Using reference TRBV7-9 and TRBJ2-2 for the parts outside the CDR3, the full variable domain is DTGVSQNPRHKITKRGQNVTFRCDPISEHNRLYWYRQTLGQGPEFLTYFQNEAQLEKSRLLSDRFSAERPKGSFSTLEIQRTEQGDSAMYLCASSLGVRELFFGEGSRLTVL.

This chain connects TRBV19 to TRBJ2-1; 7 positions match TRBD2. Trimming cost V 4 bases and J 3 bases; bases outside gene matches: 6. The germline gives CDR1 LNHDA, CDR2 SQIVND (reference sequence). The CDR3 covers 15 residues. The CDR3 loop is CASSKGLADYNEQFF. The CDR3 DNA reads TGTGCCAGTAGTAAAGGTCTAGCGGACTACAATGAGCAGTTCTTC.

V is TRBV9 and J is TRBJ2-1; TRBD1 matches 7 bases. With V trimmed by 3 bases and J by 4 bases, 4 bases remained unmatched. This CDR3 contains 14 residues. Germline values: CDR1 SGDLS, CDR2 YYNGEE. The CDR3 sequence is CASSAGQIYNEQFF. The CDR3, as DNA: TGTGCCAGCAGCGCGGGACAGATATACAATGAGCAGTTCTTC.

This clonotype qualifies as medium-sized. The DNA for the CDR3 is TGTGCCAGCAGCTTAGGGGCAACTGAGCAGTTCTTC. It yields the protein CASSLGATEQFF. This rearrangement joins TRBV7-6 to TRBJ2-1; no firm D call. Germline V CDR1 and CDR2: SGHVS, FNYEAQ. There are 12 residues in the CDR3. Trimming took 1 base from V and 9 from J, leaving 7 bases between them.

The V and J genes are TRBV11-2 and TRBJ2-5, with D unclear. The CDR3 length is 14 residues. Germline V gives CDR1 SGHAT, CDR2 FQNNGV. With 4 bases removed from V and 2 bases from J, the gap between germline ends came to 11 bases. CDR3 in DNA: TGTGCCAGCAGCTCTAATCTAGGACAAGAGACCCAGTACTTC. Protein product: CASSSNLGQETQYF.

This clonotype was seen ten or more times. The chain recombines TRBV11-2 with TRBJ2-2; 7 positions match TRBD1. This CDR3 comprises 16 residues. V lost 5 bases, J lost 0 bases, and 6 bases stayed unmatched. From germline, CDR1 is SGHAT and CDR2 FQNNGV. The CDR3 nucleotides read TGTGCCAGCAGCCCACGACAGGGTACGAACACCGGGGAGCTGTTTTTT. Amino acid sequence: CASSPRQGTNTGELFF.

The chain joins TRBV12-3 or TRBV12-4 to TRBJ1-2, with 7 nucleotides matching TRBD1. The CDR3 has 14 amino acids. V lost 7 bases to trimming and J lost 4 bases; unmatched junction nucleotides: 9. As DNA, the CDR3 is TGTGCCAGCACCCAGACAGGGCGCCTCTATGGCTACACCTTC. Protein sequence: CASTQTGRLYGYTF.

The sample holds many counts of this clonotype. The V gene is TRBV2, the J gene TRBJ1-1; D gene uncertain. Germline loops: CDR1 SNHLY, CDR2 FYNNEI. The CDR3 is 15 residues long. V gave up 2 bases and J gave up 5 bases, with 15 bases separating them. The chain's CDR3 is CASSESVTRGTEAFF. The CDR3 nucleotides read TGTGCCAGCAGTGAATCAGTCACGCGGGGAACTGAAGCTTTCTTT.

CDR3 DNA: TGTGCCAGCAGGCGCCCGAGCTCCTACAATGAGCAGTTCTTC. It yields the protein CASRRPSSYNEQFF. The V and J genes are TRBV5-8 and TRBJ2-1; D gene ambiguous. With 5 bases removed from V and 0 bases from J, the gap between germline ends came to 9 bases. This CDR3 contains 14 residues. Germline V lookup: CDR1 SGHTS, CDR2 YDEGEE.

The chain has TRBV12-3 or TRBV12-4 and TRBJ2-1, with 8 bases identical to TRBD2. V trimming: 3 bases; J trimming: 5 bases; junction bases outside the gene matches: 6. The CDR3 spans 15 residues. Written as DNA, the CDR3 is TGTGCCAGCAGTTTCGGCGGGAGGCGCGACAATGAGCAGTTCTTC. This sequence encodes CASSFGGRRDNEQFF.

This clonotype was counted many times. This chain connects TRBV20-1 to TRBJ2-1; D is ambiguous. Germline assignment: CDR1 DFQATT and CDR2 SNEGSKA (reference sequence). CDR3 length equals 14 residues. Trimming took off 3 bases at V and 0 bases at J, with 9 bases between the two ends. CDR3 protein: CSASRQSSYNEQFF. Here the CDR3 DNA reads TGCAGTGCTAGTCGGCAGAGCTCCTACAATGAGCAGTTCTTC.

This rearrangement joins TRBV5-4 to TRBJ2-1; 8 bases map to TRBD2. CDR1 and CDR2 from the germline V gene are SGHNT and YYREEE (reference sequence). The CDR3 sequence is 16 residues long. V lost 3 bases, J lost 6 bases, and 11 bases stayed unmatched. This chain's CDR3 is CASSSGGDSPSNEQFF. In DNA form, the CDR3 reads TGTGCCAGCAGCTCCGGGGGGGACTCACCAAGCAATGAGCAGTTCTTC.